The clone carrying this T cell receptor (beta chain) is termed medium-sized. The antigen remains unidentified. The CDR3 extends 3 residues past the end of the read, so its final part is completed from the germline J gene. The data originate from a study of T cell clonality in common variable immunodeficiency. Study-wide results and limits: Compared with controls, CVID subjects had fewer shared TCRbeta clones. CVID subjects showed higher TCRbeta clonality than healthy controls. CVID patient heterogeneity limited repertoire-clinical complication correlations. Fewer deletions and N-nucleotide insertions were reportedly seen in common variable immunodeficiency TCR beta sequences.

The CDR3 covers 18 residues. Trimming removed 0 bases from V and 8 bases from J; junction bases left unmatched: 12. CDR1 is DFQATT, CDR2 SNEGSKA, per germline (reference sequence). CVID subjects had received replacement immunoglobulin for at least one year. Clones were read by immunoSEQ multiplex PCR, and TCRdb kept only the in-frame ones, dropping some. In total the sample includes fewer than 15,000 clones, none of them seen once. This chain connects TRBV20-1 to TRBJ2-1; TRBD2 agrees at 14 bases. The material sequenced was peripheral blood mononuclear cells. The origin of this receptor is a human donor with common variable immunodeficiency. The DNA read from the CDR3 is TGCAGTGCTAGAGATCCACAGGGACTAGCGGGGGCTCTCGATGAG. Its protein is CSARDPQGLAGALDE. The whole CDR3 protein is CSARDPQGLAGALDEQFF.